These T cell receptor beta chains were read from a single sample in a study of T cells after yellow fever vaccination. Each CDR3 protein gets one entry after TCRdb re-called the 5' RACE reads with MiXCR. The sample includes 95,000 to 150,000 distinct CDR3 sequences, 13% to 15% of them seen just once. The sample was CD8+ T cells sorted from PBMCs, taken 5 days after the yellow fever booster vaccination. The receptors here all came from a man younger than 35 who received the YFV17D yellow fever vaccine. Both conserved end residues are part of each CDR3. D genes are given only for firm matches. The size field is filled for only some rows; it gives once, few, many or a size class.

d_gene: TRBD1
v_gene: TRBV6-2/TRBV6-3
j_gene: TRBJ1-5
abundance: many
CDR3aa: CASRKGQGYQPQHF
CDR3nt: TGTGCCAGCAGGAAGGGACAGGGTTATCAGCCCCAGCATTTT

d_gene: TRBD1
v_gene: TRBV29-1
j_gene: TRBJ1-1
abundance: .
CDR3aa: CSVAGQGKSEAFF
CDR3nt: TGCAGCGTCGCCGGACAGGGAAAGTCTGAAGCTTTCTTT

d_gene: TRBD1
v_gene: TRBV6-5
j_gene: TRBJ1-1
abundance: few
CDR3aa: CASSPDRGLSYTEAFF
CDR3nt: TGTGCCAGCAGCCCGGACAGGGGGCTTTCGTACACTGAAGCTTTCTTT

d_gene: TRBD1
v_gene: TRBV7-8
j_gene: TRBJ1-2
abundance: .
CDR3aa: CASSPAVYLQGARNGYTF
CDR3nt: TGTGCCAGCAGCCCGGCGGTTTACCTCCAGGGGGCGCGGAATGGCTACACCTTC

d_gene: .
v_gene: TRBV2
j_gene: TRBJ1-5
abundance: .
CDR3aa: CASSEEGITNQPQHF
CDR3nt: TGTGCCAGCAGTGAAGAGGGAATAACGAATCAGCCCCAGCATTTT

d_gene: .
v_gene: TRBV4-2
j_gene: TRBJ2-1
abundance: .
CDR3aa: CASSQETSGSPNEQFF
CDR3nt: TGTGCCAGCAGCCAAGAGACTAGTGGGTCCCCCAATGAGCAGTTCTTC

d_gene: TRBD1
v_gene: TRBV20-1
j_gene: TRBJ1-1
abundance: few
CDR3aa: CSATSKDRLNTEAFF
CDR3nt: TGCAGTGCTACCTCGAAGGACAGGCTGAACACTGAAGCTTTCTTT

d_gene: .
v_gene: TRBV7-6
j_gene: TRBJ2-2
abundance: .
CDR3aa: CASSLDGRNTGELFF
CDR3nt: TGTGCCAGCAGCTTGGACGGGAGAAACACCGGGGAGCTGTTTTTT

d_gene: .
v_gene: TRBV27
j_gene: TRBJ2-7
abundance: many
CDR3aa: CASSFLGGSPYEQYF
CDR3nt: TGTGCCAGCAGTTTTTTAGGTGGCAGCCCCTACGAGCAGTACTTC

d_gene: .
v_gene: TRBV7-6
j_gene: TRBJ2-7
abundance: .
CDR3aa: CASSLAGPGGSSLYEQYF
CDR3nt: TGTGCCAGCAGCTTAGCGGGCCCTGGGGGGTCCAGCCTCTACGAGCAGTACTTC

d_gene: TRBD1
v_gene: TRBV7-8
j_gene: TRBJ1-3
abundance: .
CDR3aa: CASSPQTGSGNTIYF
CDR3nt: TGTGCCAGCAGCCCGCAGACAGGGTCCGGAAACACCATATATTTT

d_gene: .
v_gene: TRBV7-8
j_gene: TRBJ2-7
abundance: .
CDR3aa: CASRQLQGGMAHEQYF
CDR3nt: TGTGCCAGCAGACAACTACAGGGGGGGATGGCCCACGAGCAGTACTTC

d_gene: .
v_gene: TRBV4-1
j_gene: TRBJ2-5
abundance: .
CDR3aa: CASSQGGPETQYF
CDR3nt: TGCGCCAGCAGCCAAGGGGGGCCGGAGACCCAGTACTTC

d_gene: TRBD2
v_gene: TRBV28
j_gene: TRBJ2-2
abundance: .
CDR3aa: CASSLSSGGTGELFF
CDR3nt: TGTGCCAGCAGTTTATCGAGCGGGGGCACCGGGGAGCTGTTTTTT

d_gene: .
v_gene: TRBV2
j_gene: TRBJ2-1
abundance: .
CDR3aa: CASSGWDTNFSYNEQFF
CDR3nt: TGTGCCAGCAGTGGTTGGGACACCAACTTCTCCTACAATGAGCAGTTCTTC

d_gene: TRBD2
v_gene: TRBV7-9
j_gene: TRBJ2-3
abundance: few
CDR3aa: CASSPPTSGGHPDTQYF
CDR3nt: TGTGCCAGCAGCCCGCCAACTAGCGGGGGCCACCCGGATACGCAGTATTTT